This TCR beta chain was recorded in a study of blood T cells in healthy people across ages. Findings and limits, study-wide: Estimates of diversity drawn from one million T cells were considered underestimates. More naive CD4+ cells and higher diversity marked long-lived donors relative to aged donors.

CDR3 size: 13 residues. The germline gives CDR1 SQVTM, CDR2 ANQGSEA. The germline V and J ends were trimmed by 5 bases and 0 bases, with 11 bases remaining between them. Primers used in a second PCR of about 6 to 11 cycles were a sample-barcoded 5' primer and a J-beta primer mix. TCRdb independently ran MiXCR on the 5' RACE reads; one entry per CDR3 protein. The data hold 600,000 to 850,000 distinct CDR3 sequences, with roughly 25% observed a single time. In the case of this clonotype: Its antigen remains unknown.

These records were also assigned to another study, of T cells of mothers and their children. From that study: The study sampled three healthy Caucasian mothers and their six children.

The V and J genes are TRBV29-1 and TRBJ2-7; no reliable D call. The TCR originated in a boy aged 10-17 years in good health. Sequenced material: blood. The CDR3 region is CSVLVDSSYEQYF. CDR3 sequence (DNA): TGCAGCGTTCTAGTGGATAGCTCCTACGAGCAGTACTTC.